This TCR beta chain was retrieved from a study of tumor-infiltrating lymphocytes in primary liver carcinoma (dated by TCRdb to about 2017). With respect to the entire study: Between late 2015 and early 2016, about 5 patients in China with histopathologically diagnosed primary liver carcinoma had surgical resection. The tumors of the five patients were staged as T1-T3 N0M0, with maximum diameters ranging from roughly 4.2 to 11 cm. Repertoires from technical replicates were highly reproducible, with mean shared-clone rates roughly 0.89 and correlation coefficients above 0.98. A total of about 35 specimens from 5 patients, comprising approximately 25 tumor regions, 5 adjacent noncancerous liver tissues and 5 peripheral blood samples, were covered by TCRbeta repertoire sequencing. Of the five patients (three men and two women, aged 30 to 69 years), four had hepatocellular carcinoma and one had combined HCC and intrahepatic cholangiocarcinoma. Each sample produced about 3.5 to 7.5 million productive TCRbeta reads, and read depth showed no significant difference between tissue types. Across five regions of each liver tumor, along with adjacent normal tissue and blood, the study brought together TCRbeta repertoire sequencing, expression microarrays and whole-exome sequencing.

TRIzol reagent was used to extract blood RNA from unsorted whole blood, while the DNeasy Blood & Tissue kit provided the germline DNA. Patients had chronic HBV infection and were treatment-naive at sampling. Before surgery, 3.5 to 4 milliliters of peripheral blood were drawn into K2EDTA tubes. About this clonotype itself: Its cognate antigen has yet to be identified. Relative to the germline gene, one junction end is altered; a read error may explain this.

Per the germline V gene, MGHRA is the CDR1 and YSYEKL is the CDR2. The CDR3 has 15 amino acids, counting the end cysteine and phenylalanine. The read is trimmed to its CDR3 DNA, 45 bases read in frame from base 1. A constant-region primer and ProtoScript II reverse transcriptase were used to reverse-transcribe TCRbeta-specific cDNA from about 0.55 ug total RNA. Three nested multiplex PCR rounds, following a slightly modified ARM-PCR procedure, were used to build the TCRbeta libraries. Multiplex TRBV1-TRBV30 forward primers and a Cbeta reverse primer were used in the first two PCR rounds, each of which was run for around 10 cycles. A final 25-cycle PCR with Deep VentR polymerase added sample barcodes and Illumina adapters. Before sequencing, amplicons of 200-500 bp were gel-purified using a QIAquick gel extraction kit. An Illumina HiSeq 2500 was used to sequence the TCRbeta amplicons with 250-bp paired-end reads. The paper's processing steps were these. Quality trimming of reads was performed with Trimmomatic v0.33, and paired reads were merged with FLASH v1.2.11 so that full CDR3 sequences could be recovered. MiGEC v1.2.1b assigned V, D and J germline segments to the rearranged TCRbeta sequences. Clonotype statistics and Shannon-Wiener diversity indices were calculated with VDJtools v1.0.0. Except for diversity analysis, only the 250 most abundant clonotypes of each sample were used in subsequent analyses to reduce sampling bias. TCRdb reran the public reads through fastp at Q25 and MiXCR, keeping productive beta chains. Rows with one shared CDR3 protein collapse into an entry with the most common genes and DNA. TCRdb's processing, not the authors' own work, is the source of the V and J calls. This sample has about 310,000 distinct CDR3 sequences in its table, and approximately 60% of those were observed once. The top ten clonotypes cover roughly 8.9% of the sample.

What the authors observed across the whole study: The top 250 clones made up a significantly larger repertoire fraction in tumors than in blood (p = 0.039). Bulk unsorted samples precluded comparing CD4+ and CD8+ T cell repertoires. Only a few patients were included in the study, and the authors note that the findings should be validated in a larger study. Because only the TCR beta chain was sequenced and unpaired alpha chains were not captured, true repertoire diversity is likely underestimated. Repertoire overlap was higher between tumor regions (mean roughly 35%) than tumor-adjacent (approximately 17%) or tumor-blood (approximately 14%) pairs, consistent with antigen-driven expansion.

The TCR was taken from a middle-aged man with primary liver carcinoma and hepatitis B virus infection. Sequences were obtained from peripheral blood. Recombination linked TRBV4-1 to TRBJ1-5; the junction holds 9 bases that match TRBD1. The DNA sequence is given as TGCACCAGCAGCCTAGAGACAGGGGGTAATCAGTCCCAGCATTTT. The translation is CTSSLETGGNQSQHF.